This T cell receptor beta chain was identified during a study of blood T cells in healthy people across ages. Study conclusions and caveats: TCR beta diversity was tightly associated with the proportion of naive T cells.

Between the trimmed V and J ends, which lost 2 bases and 5 bases, there was a span of 13 bases. Germline CDR1 reads LGHNA; CDR2 reads YSLEER. This CDR3 spans 15 amino acids. Through a sample-barcoded 5' primer and a J-beta primer mix, a second PCR was run for 7 to 11 cycles. TCRdb re-called the 5' RACE reads through MiXCR, storing one row per CDR3 protein. Of approximately 810,000 distinct CDR3 sequences detected, under 35% appear once; the ten largest clones hold 17%. This clonotype was observed at least ten times. Its specificity is unknown. This receptor was taken from a woman older than 75 in good health. J is TRBJ2-1 and V is TRBV4-3; D uncertain. Material for sequencing was blood. The CDR3 DNA is TGCGCCAGCAGCCAATACCTTCAGCTCGACAATGAGCAGTTCTTC. As protein: CASSQYLQLDNEQFF.